This entry describes one T cell receptor beta chain. What it recognizes is unknown. The PCR ran on 60 Vbeta and 13 Jbeta primers. The repertoire was sequenced with immunoSEQ multiplex PCR; TCRdb's copy has only in-frame clones and lacks some. The table includes some 180,000 clones, around four fifths detected once. V shed 7 bases and J 3 bases; nucleotides not matched to a gene: 7. The CDR3 sequence is 14 residues long. Germline V lookup: CDR1 GTSNPN, CDR2 SVGIG (reference sequence). Each donor's status was that of a healthy bone marrow donor. The record originates from a study of cytomegalovirus exposure and HLA in healthy donors. Study-level information: About 80 million unique TCR sequences came from HLA-typed donors in an early release. Findings and caveats of the study: Cytomegalovirus status was reportedly diagnosed by the classifier with high specificity and sensitivity.

The sample comprised PBMCs. V and J are TRBV30 and TRBJ2-7; 12 positions agree with TRBD2. The sequence was obtained from a man younger than 35 in good health and CMV-seronegative. CDR3 in DNA: TGTGCCTCTATGAAACTAGCGGGAGGCTACGAGCAGTACTTC. It specifies CASMKLAGGYEQYF.